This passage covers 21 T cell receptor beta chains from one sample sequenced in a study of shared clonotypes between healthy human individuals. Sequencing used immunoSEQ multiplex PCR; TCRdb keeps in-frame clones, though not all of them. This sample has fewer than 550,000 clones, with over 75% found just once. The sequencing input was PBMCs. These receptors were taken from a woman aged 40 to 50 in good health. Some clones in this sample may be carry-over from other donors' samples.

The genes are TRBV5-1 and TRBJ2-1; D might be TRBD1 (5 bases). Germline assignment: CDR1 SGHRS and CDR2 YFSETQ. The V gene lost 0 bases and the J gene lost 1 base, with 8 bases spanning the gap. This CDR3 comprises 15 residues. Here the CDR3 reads CASSLEGASYNEQFF. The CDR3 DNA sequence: TGCGCCAGCAGCTTGGAAGGGGCTTCCTACAATGAGCAGTTCTTC. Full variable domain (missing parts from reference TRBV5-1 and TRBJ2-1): KAGVTQTPRYLIKTRGQQVTLSCSPISGHRSVSWYQQTPGQGLQFLFEYFSETQRNKGNFPGRFSGRQFSNSRSEMNVSTLELGDSALYLCASSLEGASYNEQFFGPGTRLTVL.

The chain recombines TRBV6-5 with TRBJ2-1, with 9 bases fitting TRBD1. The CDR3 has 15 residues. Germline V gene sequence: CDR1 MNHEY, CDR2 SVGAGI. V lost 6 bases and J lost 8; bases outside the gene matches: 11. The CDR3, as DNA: TGTGCCAGCAGACGCCGAACAGGGGGCTTCGATGAGCAGTTCTTC. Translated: CASRRRTGGFDEQFF.

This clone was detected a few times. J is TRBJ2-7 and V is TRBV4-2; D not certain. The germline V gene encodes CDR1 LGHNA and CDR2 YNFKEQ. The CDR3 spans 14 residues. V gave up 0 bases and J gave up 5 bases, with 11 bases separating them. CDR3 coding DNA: TGTGCCAGCAGCCAAGACTTATTAAGCAACGAGCAGTACTTC. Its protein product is CASSQDLLSNEQYF.

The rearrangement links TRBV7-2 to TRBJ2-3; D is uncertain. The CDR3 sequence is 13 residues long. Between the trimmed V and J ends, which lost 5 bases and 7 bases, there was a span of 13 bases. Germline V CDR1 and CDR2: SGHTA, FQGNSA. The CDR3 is CASSIQERNTQYF. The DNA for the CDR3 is TGTGCCAGCAGCATTCAGGAGCGAAATACGCAGTATTTT.

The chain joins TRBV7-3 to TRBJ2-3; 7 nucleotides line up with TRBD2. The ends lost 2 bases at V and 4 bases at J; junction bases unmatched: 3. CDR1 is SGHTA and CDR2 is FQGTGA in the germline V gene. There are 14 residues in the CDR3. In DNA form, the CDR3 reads TGTGCCAGCAGCTTATTTGCGGGAGCAGATACGCAGTATTTT. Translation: CASSLFAGADTQYF.

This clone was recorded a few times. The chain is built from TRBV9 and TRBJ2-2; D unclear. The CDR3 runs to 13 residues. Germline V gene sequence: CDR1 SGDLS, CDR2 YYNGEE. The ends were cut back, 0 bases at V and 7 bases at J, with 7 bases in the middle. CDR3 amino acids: CASSVVTDGELFF. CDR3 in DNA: TGTGCCAGCAGCGTAGTTACCGACGGGGAGCTGTTTTTT.

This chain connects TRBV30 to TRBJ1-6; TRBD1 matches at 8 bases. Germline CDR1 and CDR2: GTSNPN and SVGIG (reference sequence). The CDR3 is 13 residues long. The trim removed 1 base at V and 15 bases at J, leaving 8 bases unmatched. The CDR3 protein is CAWSAGQADLLHF. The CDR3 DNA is TGTGCCTGGAGTGCGGGACAGGCCGATCTCCTCCACTTT.

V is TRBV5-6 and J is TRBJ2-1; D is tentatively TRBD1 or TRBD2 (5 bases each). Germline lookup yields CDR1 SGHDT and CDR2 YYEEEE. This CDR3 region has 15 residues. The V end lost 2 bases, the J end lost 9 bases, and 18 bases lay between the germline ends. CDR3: CASSFIDQRGGEQFF. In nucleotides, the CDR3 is TGTGCCAGCAGCTTTATAGACCAGAGGGGCGGTGAGCAGTTCTTC. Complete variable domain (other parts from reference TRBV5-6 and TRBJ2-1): DAGVTQSPTHLIKTRGQQVTLRCSPKSGHDTVSWYQQALGQGPQFIFQYYEEEERQRGNFPDRFSGHQFPNYSSELNVNALLLGDSALYLCASSFIDQRGGEQFFGPGTRLTVL.

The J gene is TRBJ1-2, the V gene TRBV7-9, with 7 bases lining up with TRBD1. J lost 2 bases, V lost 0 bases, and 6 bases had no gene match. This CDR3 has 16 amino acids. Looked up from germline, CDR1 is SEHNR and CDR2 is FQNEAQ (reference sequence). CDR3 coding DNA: TGTGCCAGCAGCTTAGCCGGAGACAGGGAAAACTATGGCTACACCTTC. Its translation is CASSLAGDRENYGYTF. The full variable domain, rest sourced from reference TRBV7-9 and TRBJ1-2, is DTGVSQNPRHKITKRGQNVTFRCDPISEHNRLYWYRQTLGQGPEFLTYFQNEAQLEKSRLLSDRFSAERPKGSFSTLEIQRTEQGDSAMYLCASSLAGDRENYGYTFGSGTRLTVV.

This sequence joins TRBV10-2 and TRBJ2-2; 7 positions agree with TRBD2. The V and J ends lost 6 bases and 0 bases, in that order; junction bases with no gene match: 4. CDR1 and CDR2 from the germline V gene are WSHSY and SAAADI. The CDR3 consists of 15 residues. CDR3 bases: TGCGCCAGCAGGACAGCGGGGACGAACACCGGGGAGCTGTTTTTT. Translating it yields CASRTAGTNTGELFF.

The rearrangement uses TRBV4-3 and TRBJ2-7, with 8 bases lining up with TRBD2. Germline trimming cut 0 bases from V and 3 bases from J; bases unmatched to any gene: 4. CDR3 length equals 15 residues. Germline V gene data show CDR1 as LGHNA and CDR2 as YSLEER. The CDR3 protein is CASSQDSSGSYEQYF. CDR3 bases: TGCGCCAGCAGCCAAGATTCCAGCGGGAGCTACGAGCAGTACTTC.

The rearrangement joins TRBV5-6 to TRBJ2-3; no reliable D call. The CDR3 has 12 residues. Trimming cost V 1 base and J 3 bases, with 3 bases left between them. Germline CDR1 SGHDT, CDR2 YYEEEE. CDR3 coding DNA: TGTGCCAGCAGCTTGCCAACAGATACGCAGTATTTT. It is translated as CASSLPTDTQYF.

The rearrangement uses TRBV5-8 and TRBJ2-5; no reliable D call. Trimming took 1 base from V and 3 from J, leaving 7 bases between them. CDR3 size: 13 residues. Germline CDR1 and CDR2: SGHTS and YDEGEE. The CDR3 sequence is CASSLRRKETQYF. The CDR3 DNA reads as TGTGCCAGCAGCTTGAGAAGGAAAGAGACCCAGTACTTC.

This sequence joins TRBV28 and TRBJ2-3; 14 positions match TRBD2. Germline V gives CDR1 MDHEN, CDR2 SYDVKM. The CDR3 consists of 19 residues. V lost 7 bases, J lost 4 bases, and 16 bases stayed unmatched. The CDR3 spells CASTPGLAGGPVRADTQYF. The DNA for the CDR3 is TGTGCCAGCACCCCCGGACTAGCGGGAGGCCCCGTTCGGGCAGATACGCAGTATTTT.

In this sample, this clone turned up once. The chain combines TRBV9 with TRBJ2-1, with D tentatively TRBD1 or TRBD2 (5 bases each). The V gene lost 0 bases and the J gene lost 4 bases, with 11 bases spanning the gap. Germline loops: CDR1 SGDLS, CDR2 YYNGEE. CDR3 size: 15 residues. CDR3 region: CASSVAEGKYNEQFF. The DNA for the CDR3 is TGTGCCAGCAGCGTAGCTGAGGGGAAATACAATGAGCAGTTCTTC.

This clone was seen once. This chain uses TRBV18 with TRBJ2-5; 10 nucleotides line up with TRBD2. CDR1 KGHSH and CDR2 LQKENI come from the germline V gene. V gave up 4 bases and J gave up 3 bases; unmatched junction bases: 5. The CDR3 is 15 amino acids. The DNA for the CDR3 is TGTGCCAGCTCACGGGCTAGCGGGAGTGAAGAGACCCAGTACTTC. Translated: CASSRASGSEETQYF.

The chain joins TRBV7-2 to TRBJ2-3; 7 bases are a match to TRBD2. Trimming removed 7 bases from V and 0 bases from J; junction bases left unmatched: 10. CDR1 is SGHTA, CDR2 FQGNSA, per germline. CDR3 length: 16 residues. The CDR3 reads CASKKTAGASTDTQYF. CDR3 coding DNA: TGTGCCAGCAAGAAGACGGCGGGAGCGAGCACAGATACGCAGTATTTT.

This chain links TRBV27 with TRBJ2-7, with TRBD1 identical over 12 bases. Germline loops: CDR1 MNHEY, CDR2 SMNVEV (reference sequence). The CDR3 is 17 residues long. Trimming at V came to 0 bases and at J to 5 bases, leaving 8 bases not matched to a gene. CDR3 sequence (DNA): TGTGCCAGCAGTTTATCCCGGGACAGGGGGCTGTGGGACGAGCAGTACTTC. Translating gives CASSLSRDRGLWDEQYF.

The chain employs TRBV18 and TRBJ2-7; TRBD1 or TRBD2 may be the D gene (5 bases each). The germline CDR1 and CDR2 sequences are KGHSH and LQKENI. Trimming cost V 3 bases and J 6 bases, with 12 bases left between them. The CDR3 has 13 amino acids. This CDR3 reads CASSPGTAGEQYF. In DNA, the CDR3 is TGTGCCAGCTCACCCGGGACCGCGGGCGAGCAGTACTTC.

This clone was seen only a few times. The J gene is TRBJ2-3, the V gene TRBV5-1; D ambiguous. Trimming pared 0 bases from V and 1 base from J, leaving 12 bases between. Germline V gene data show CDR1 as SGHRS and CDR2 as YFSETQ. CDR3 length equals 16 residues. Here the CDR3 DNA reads TGCGCCAGCAGCTTGGCCTCGGGTTTCGGCACAGATACGCAGTATTTT. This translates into CASSLASGFGTDTQYF.

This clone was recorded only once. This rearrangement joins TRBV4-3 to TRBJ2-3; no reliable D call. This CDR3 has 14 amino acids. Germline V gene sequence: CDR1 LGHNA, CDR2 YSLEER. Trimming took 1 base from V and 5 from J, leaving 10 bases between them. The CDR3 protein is CASSQVLFGDTQYF. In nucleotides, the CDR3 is TGCGCCAGCAGCCAAGTTTTGTTTGGAGATACGCAGTATTTT.